The 24 T cell receptor beta chains in this list originate from one sample, sequenced in a study of blood T cell repertoires in COVID-19. Profiled with immunoSEQ multiplex PCR; TCRdb holds only in-frame clones, not every one. The data show roughly 160,000 clones, 80% to 90% seen once. The sequenced material came from peripheral blood. These TCRs come from a man aged 55-75 years with acute or convalescent COVID-19.

The V and J genes are TRBV6-1 and TRBJ1-2, with a weak D call TRBD1 (6 bases). Germline loops: CDR1 MNHNS, CDR2 SASEGT. The CDR3 consists of 15 residues. Trimming removed 3 bases at V and 1 base at J, with 12 bases between. CDR3 sequence (DNA): TGTGCCAGCAGTGAGGGGGGGGCGGATAACTATGGCTACACCTTC. This sequence encodes CASSEGGADNYGYTF.

The chain is built from TRBV2 and TRBJ2-1; 9 bases fit TRBD2. The trim removed 1 base at V and 13 bases at J, leaving 8 bases unmatched. The CDR3 is 14 amino acids. CDR1 is SNHLY and CDR2 is FYNNEI in the germline V gene. The CDR3 loop reads CASSEDRDSGGQFF. CDR3 bases: TGTGCCAGCAGTGAAGATCGGGATAGCGGGGGACAGTTCTTC.

The genes are TRBV7-8 and TRBJ1-5; 7 nucleotides line up with TRBD1. CDR1 is SGHVS, CDR2 FQNEAQ, per germline. The CDR3 has 15 residues. V lost 1 base, J lost 2 bases, and 2 bases stayed unmatched. The CDR3 protein is CASSLDGTGNQPQHF. DNA for the CDR3: TGTGCCAGCAGCTTAGATGGGACAGGCAATCAGCCCCAGCATTTT.

The chain uses TRBV12-5 and TRBJ2-2, with TRBD1 as a possible D gene (6 bases). V was trimmed by 1 base and J by 4 bases, leaving 10 bases between them. Looked up from germline, CDR1 is LGHNT and CDR2 is FRNRAP. This CDR3 region has 15 residues. The CDR3 region is CASGLGQEATGELFF. The CDR3 nucleotides are TGTGCTAGTGGTTTGGGACAGGAGGCCACCGGGGAGCTGTTTTTT.

The chain combines TRBV6-5 with TRBJ1-2; 7 bases fit TRBD1. Germline assignment: CDR1 MNHEY and CDR2 SVGAGI. This CDR3 region has 13 residues. J lost 4 bases, V lost 7 bases, and 6 bases had no gene match. The DNA for the CDR3 is TGTGCCAGCAAGGGGACAGCCTTCTATGGCTACACCTTC. Amino acids: CASKGTAFYGYTF.

The J gene is TRBJ2-5, the V gene TRBV11-1; weak D call: TRBD2 (6 bases). The V and J ends lost 1 base and 5 bases respectively, with 17 bases between them. The CDR3 runs 16 residues. Germline V gene sequence: CDR1 SGHAT, CDR2 FQDESV (reference sequence). The CDR3 loop is CASSLGGGIGGETQYF. The CDR3 coding sequence is TGTGCCAGCAGCTTAGGTGGCGGGATAGGCGGTGAGACCCAGTACTTC.

This chain uses TRBV7-9 with TRBJ2-3; no firm D call. CDR3 length equals 15 residues. Trimming took 1 base from V and 2 from J, leaving 10 bases between them. Germline V lookup: CDR1 SEHNR, CDR2 FQNEAQ (reference sequence). The DNA of the CDR3 is TGTGCCAGCAGCTTAGGGGCGTCCGACACAGATACGCAGTATTTT. Encoded protein: CASSLGASDTDTQYF.

The J gene is TRBJ2-2, the V gene TRBV30; a weak D match, TRBD2 (6 bases). Germline CDR1 GTSNPN, CDR2 SVGIG (reference sequence). Trimming removed 0 bases at V and 2 bases at J, with 10 bases between. This CDR3 comprises 15 residues. CDR3 sequence (DNA): TGTGCCTGGAGTGTTGGAGGGGATAACACCGGGGAGCTGTTTTTT. Its protein is CAWSVGGDNTGELFF.

This clone was recorded once. This rearrangement joins TRBV19 to TRBJ1-2; the D gene is possibly TRBD1 (5 bases). V shed 7 bases and J shed 4 bases, with 13 bases lying between them. In germline, CDR1 is LNHDA, CDR2 SQIVND (reference sequence). This CDR3 is built from 13 residues. This CDR3 reads CASNAGHFYGYTF. In DNA form, the CDR3 reads TGTGCCAGTAACGCAGGACACTTCTATGGCTACACCTTC.

V gene TRBV5-3 combines with J gene TRBJ1-1, with D unclear. TRBV5-3 is filed as an ORF, its function uncertain. V dropped 1 base and J dropped 0 bases, with 7 bases sitting between them. There are 14 residues in the CDR3. The CDR3 spells CARSLFQMNTEAFF. The DNA for the CDR3 is TGTGCCAGAAGCTTGTTCCAGATGAACACTGAAGCTTTCTTT.

In its sample, this clone was seen once. This chain uses TRBV2 with TRBJ1-6; possible D gene TRBD1, 5 bases. CDR3 length: 14 amino acids. Trimming cost V 8 bases and J 6 bases, with 14 bases left between them. CDR1 is SNHLY, CDR2 FYNNEI, per germline. The CDR3 nucleotides read TGTGCCAGCTTAGAAGGACAAATTAATTCACCCCTCCACTTT. Protein: CASLEGQINSPLHF.

The V and J genes are TRBV28 and TRBJ1-3, with D uncertain. V dropped 6 bases and J dropped 0 bases, with 12 bases sitting between them. Germline CDR1 reads MDHEN; CDR2 reads SYDVKM. The CDR3 runs to 15 residues. The CDR3 nucleotides read TGTGCCAGCAGCCTAGTACTCTACTCTGGAAACACCATATATTTT. Protein sequence: CASSLVLYSGNTIYF.

V and J are TRBV6-5 and TRBJ2-2; TRBD1 matches at 9 bases. This CDR3 contains 14 residues. Germline V gene data show CDR1 as MNHEY and CDR2 as SVGAGI. Germline trimming cut 6 bases from V and 5 bases from J; bases unmatched to any gene: 4. CDR3 residues: CASSRTGVTGELFF. CDR3 DNA sequence: TGTGCCAGCAGCCGGACAGGGGTAACCGGGGAGCTGTTTTTT.

This clone appeared once. V gene TRBV6-5 combines with J gene TRBJ2-1; TRBD2 agrees at 11 bases. The V and J ends lost 8 bases and 7 bases, in that order; junction bases with no gene match: 10. The CDR3 has 15 residues. Germline loops: CDR1 MNHEY, CDR2 SVGAGI. The DNA of the CDR3 is TGTGCCAGCCGTACTAGCGGGAGTAACGTAAATGAGCAGTTCTTC. Translating gives CASRTSGSNVNEQFF.

V gene TRBV2 combines with J gene TRBJ2-2; 11 bases agree with TRBD2. This CDR3 spans 15 amino acids. The germline V gene encodes CDR1 SNHLY and CDR2 FYNNEI. Germline trimming cut 6 bases from V and 6 bases from J; bases unmatched to any gene: 6. The CDR3 DNA reads TGTGCCAGCAGGCGACTAGCGGGGCCTCCCGGGGAGCTGTTTTTT. Translation: CASRRLAGPPGELFF.

The rearrangement joins TRBV9 to TRBJ2-3; 13 nucleotides agree with TRBD2. There are 15 residues in the CDR3. Trimming cost V 6 bases and J 5 bases; bases outside gene matches: 6. From germline, CDR1 is SGDLS and CDR2 YYNGEE. This CDR3 is CASTRTSGRGDTQYF. In DNA, the CDR3 is TGTGCCAGCACACGGACTAGCGGGAGAGGAGATACGCAGTATTTT.

The rearrangement links TRBV24-1 to TRBJ2-7; 14 nucleotides line up with TRBD2. Germline V gene sequence: CDR1 KGHDR, CDR2 SFDVKD. The ends lost 6 bases at V and 5 bases at J; junction bases unmatched: 5. The CDR3 has 15 residues. This CDR3 reads CATSPKTSGRDEQYF. The CDR3, as DNA: TGTGCCACCAGTCCCAAGACTAGCGGGAGGGACGAGCAGTACTTC.

The genes are TRBV15 and TRBJ1-6, with D perhaps TRBD1 (5 bases). The CDR3 loop spans 14 amino acids. V lost 0 bases to trimming and J lost 10 bases, with 10 bases between them. Germline V gene sequence: CDR1 LNHNV, CDR2 YYDKDF (reference sequence). This CDR3 is CATSRDRGISPLHF. The CDR3 nucleotides read TGTGCCACCAGCAGAGATCGGGGGATCTCACCCCTCCACTTT.

The J gene is TRBJ2-3, the V gene TRBV25-1, with 10 bases matching TRBD2. Trimming took 0 bases from V and 5 from J; bases not matched to a gene: 5. The CDR3 has 16 amino acids. Germline CDR1 MGHDK, CDR2 SYGVNS. This CDR3 reads CASSEYTSGTLDTQYF. The DNA of the CDR3 is TGTGCCAGCAGTGAATATACTAGCGGGACTTTAGATACGCAGTATTTT.

This rearrangement joins TRBV10-3 to TRBJ1-3, with TRBD1 identical over 11 bases. The ends lost 6 bases at V and 1 base at J; junction bases unmatched: 14. The CDR3 totals 19 residues. Germline V gene sequence: CDR1 ENHRY, CDR2 SYGVKD. The CDR3 bases are TGTGCCATCAGCCCCGGACAGGGGGCGCGTAGGGTTTCTGGAAACACCATATATTTT. Translated: CAISPGQGARRVSGNTIYF.

The chain joins TRBV19 to TRBJ1-1; no reliable D call. The ends were cut back, 7 bases at V and 3 bases at J, with 6 bases in the middle. Germline V gives CDR1 LNHDA, CDR2 SQIVND (reference sequence). The CDR3 totals 11 residues. The CDR3 bases are TGTGCCAGTACCGGGTACACTGAAGCTTTCTTT. It encodes CASTGYTEAFF.

This sequence joins TRBV5-1 and TRBJ1-5, with 7 nucleotides matching TRBD1. Germline V gene sequence: CDR1 SGHRS, CDR2 YFSETQ. V shed 4 bases, J shed 3 bases, and the junction held 4 bases outside the gene matches. This CDR3 contains 14 residues. The CDR3 nucleotides are TGCGCCAGCAGCCTCACAGGGGACAATCAGCCCCAGCATTTT. Its translation is CASSLTGDNQPQHF.

V is TRBV6-5 and J is TRBJ2-7, with a possible D match to TRBD1 (6 bases). Germline V gene lookup returns CDR1 MNHEY and CDR2 SVGAGI. This CDR3 is built from 15 residues. The germline V and J ends were trimmed by 6 bases and 5 bases, with 20 bases remaining between them. The CDR3 DNA is TGTGCCAGCAGGAAAACCGCCGCTTACAGGGACGAGCAGTACTTC. It specifies CASRKTAAYRDEQYF.

The gene calls are TRBV5-4 and TRBJ1-4, with 7 bases matching TRBD1. There are 14 residues in the CDR3. The germline gives CDR1 SGHNT, CDR2 YYREEE (reference sequence). The junction had 6 bases not matched to a gene; V was cut back by 2 bases and J by 8 bases. The CDR3 spells CASSLAGGREKLFF. The CDR3 DNA follows: TGTGCCAGCAGCTTAGCAGGGGGTCGGGAAAAACTGTTTTTT.